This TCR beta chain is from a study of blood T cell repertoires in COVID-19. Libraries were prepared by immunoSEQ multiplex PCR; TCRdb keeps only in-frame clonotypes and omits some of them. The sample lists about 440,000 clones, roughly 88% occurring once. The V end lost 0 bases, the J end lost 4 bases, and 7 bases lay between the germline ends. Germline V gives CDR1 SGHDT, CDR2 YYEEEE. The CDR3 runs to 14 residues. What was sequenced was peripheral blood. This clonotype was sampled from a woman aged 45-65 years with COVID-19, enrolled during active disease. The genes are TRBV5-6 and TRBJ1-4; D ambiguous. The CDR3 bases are TGTGCCAGCAGCTTGGGCAGGATTAATGAAAAACTGTTTTTT. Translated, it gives CASSLGRINEKLFF.